This TCR beta chain appears in the sequencing data of a study of T cell responses to AZD1222 COVID-19 vaccine. Pooled together were second doses at about 4 or about 12 weeks. Germline CDR1 reads SQVTM; CDR2 reads ANQGSEA. The CDR3 runs 19 residues. V was cut by 0 bases and J by 8 bases, with 29 bases left in between. Overall study findings and caveats: It should be noted that donors were predominantly white British and more often female, and clonal diversity was possibly underestimated. Receipt of two AZD1222 doses was followed by a rise in Spike-specific TCR breadth and depth. The study sampled repertoires only after the peak T cell response.

This clone showed up many times. Antigen specificity is unknown. Data came from immunoSEQ multiplex PCR; TCRdb stores just in-frame clones and leaves some out. This table has about 140,000 clones, roughly 91% appearing once. Specimen: peripheral blood, collected 28 days after the second AZD1222 dose. The chain employs TRBV29-1 and TRBJ2-1, with D possibly being TRBD2 (6 bases). This TCR was recovered from an adult who received the AZD1222 COVID-19 vaccine. The CDR3 nucleotides are TGCAGCGTTGAAGATAACTTCGGGAGATTCTACCAGGCCGTCGATGAGCAGTTCTTC. It specifies CSVEDNFGRFYQAVDEQFF.